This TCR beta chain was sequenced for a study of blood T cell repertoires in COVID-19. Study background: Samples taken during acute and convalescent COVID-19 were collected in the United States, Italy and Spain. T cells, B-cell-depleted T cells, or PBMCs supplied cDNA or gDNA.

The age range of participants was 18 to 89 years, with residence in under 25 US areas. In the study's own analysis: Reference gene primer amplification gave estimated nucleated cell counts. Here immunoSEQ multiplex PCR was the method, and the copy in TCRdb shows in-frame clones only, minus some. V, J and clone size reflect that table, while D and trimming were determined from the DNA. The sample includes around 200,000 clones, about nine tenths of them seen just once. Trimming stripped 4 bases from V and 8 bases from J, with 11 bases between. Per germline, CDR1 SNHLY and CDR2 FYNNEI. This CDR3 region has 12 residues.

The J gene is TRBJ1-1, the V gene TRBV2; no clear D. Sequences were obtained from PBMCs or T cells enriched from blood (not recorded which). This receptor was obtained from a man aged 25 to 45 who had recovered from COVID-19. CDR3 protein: CASSAWQREAFF. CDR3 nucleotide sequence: TGTGCCAGCAGTGCGTGGCAGAGGGAAGCTTTCTTT.